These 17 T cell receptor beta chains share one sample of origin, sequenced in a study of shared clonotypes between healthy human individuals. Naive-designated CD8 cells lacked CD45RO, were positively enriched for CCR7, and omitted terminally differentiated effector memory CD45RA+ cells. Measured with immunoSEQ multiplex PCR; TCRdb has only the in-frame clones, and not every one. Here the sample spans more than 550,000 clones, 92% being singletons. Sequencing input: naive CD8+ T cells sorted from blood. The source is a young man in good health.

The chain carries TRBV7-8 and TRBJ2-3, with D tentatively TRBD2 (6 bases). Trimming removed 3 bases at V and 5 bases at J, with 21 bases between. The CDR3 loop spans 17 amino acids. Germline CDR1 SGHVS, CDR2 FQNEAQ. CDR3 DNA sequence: TGTGCCAGCAGCTTTTGGGGGGATGGGGGAGGTCGAGATACGCAGTATTTT. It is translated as CASSFWGDGGGRDTQYF.

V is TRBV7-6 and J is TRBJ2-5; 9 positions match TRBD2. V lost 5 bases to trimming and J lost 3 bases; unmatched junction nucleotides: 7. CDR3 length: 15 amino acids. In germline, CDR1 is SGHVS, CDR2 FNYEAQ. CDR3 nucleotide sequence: TGTGCCAGCAGCCCTAGGACTAGCGTTGAAGAGACCCAGTACTTC. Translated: CASSPRTSVEETQYF.

The CDR3 protein is CSVIWVGRNYNEQFF. The DNA of the CDR3 is TGCAGCGTGATATGGGTGGGGAGAAACTACAATGAGCAGTTCTTC. V and J are TRBV29-1 and TRBJ2-1, with D maybe TRBD2 (5 bases). The V gene's germline CDR1 is SQVTM and CDR2 ANQGSEA. The V gene lost 6 bases and the J gene lost 3 bases, with 18 bases spanning the gap. This CDR3 has 15 amino acids.

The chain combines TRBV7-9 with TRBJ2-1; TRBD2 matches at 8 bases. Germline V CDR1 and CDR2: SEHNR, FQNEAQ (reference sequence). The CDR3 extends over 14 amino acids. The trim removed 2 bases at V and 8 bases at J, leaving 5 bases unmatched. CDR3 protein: CASSLWTSRDEQFF. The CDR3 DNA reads TGTGCCAGCAGCTTATGGACTAGCAGGGATGAGCAGTTCTTC.

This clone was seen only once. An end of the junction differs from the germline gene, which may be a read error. In DNA form, the CDR3 reads TGTGCCAGCCTCCTTGGGACTAGCGGGAGCAGAGATACGCAGTATTTT. Translating gives CASLLGTSGSRDTQYF. The chain uses TRBV7-9 and TRBJ2-3; 14 nucleotides line up with TRBD2. Per the germline V gene, CDR1 is SEHNR and CDR2 is FQNEAQ (reference sequence). This CDR3 contains 16 residues.

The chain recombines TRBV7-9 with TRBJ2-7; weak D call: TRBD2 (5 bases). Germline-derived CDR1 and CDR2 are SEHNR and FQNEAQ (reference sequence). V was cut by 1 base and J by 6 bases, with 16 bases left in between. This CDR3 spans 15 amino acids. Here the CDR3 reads CASSLEAEVLIEQYF. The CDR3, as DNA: TGTGCCAGCAGCTTAGAGGCGGAGGTTTTGATCGAGCAGTACTTC.

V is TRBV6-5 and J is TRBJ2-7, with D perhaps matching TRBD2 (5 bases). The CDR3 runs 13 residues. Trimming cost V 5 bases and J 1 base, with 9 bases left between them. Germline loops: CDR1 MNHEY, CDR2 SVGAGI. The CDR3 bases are TGTGCCAGCAGTCCGGGGATTTCCTACGAGCAGTACTTC. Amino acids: CASSPGISYEQYF.

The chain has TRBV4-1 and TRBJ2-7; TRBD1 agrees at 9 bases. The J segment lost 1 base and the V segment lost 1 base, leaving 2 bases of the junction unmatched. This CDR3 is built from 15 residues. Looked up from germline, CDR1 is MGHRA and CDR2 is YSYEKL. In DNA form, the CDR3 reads TGCGCCAGCAGCCAAGGGACAGGGGAGTCCTACGAGCAGTACTTC. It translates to CASSQGTGESYEQYF.

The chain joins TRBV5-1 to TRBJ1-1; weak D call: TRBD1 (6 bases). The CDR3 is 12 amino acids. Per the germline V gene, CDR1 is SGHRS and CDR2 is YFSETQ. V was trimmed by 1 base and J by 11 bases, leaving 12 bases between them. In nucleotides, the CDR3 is TGCGCCAGCAGCTTGTTGGGGGCCGGGGCTTTCTTT. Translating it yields CASSLLGAGAFF.

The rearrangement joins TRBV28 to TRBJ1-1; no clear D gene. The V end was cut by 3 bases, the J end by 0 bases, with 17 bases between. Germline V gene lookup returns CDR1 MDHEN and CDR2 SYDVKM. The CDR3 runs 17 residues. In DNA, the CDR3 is TGTGCCAGCAGTTTTTCAATAACCAACGAAATGAACACTGAAGCTTTCTTT. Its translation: CASSFSITNEMNTEAFF. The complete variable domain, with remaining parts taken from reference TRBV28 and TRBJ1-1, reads DVKVTQSSRYLVKRTGEKVFLECVQDMDHENMFWYRQDPGLGLRLIYFSYDVKMKEKGDIPEGYSVSREKKERFSLILESASTNQTSMYLCASSFSITNEMNTEAFFGQGTRLTVV.

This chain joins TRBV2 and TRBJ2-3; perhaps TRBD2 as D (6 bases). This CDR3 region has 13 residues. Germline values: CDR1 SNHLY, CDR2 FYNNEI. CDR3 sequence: CAWADYRTDTQYF. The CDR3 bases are TGTGCGTGGGCGGACTACCGAACAGATACGCAGTATTTT.

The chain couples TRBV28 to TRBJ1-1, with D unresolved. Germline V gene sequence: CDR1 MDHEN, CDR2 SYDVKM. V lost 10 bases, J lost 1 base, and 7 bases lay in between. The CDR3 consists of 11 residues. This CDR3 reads CAIEENTEAFF. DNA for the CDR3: TGTGCCATTGAGGAGAACACTGAAGCTTTCTTT.

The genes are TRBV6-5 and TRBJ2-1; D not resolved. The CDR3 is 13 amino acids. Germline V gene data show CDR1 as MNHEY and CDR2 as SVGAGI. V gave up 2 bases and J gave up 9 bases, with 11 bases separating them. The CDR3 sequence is CASSYGPLGEQFF. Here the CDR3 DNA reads TGTGCCAGCAGTTACGGGCCCCTCGGTGAGCAGTTCTTC.

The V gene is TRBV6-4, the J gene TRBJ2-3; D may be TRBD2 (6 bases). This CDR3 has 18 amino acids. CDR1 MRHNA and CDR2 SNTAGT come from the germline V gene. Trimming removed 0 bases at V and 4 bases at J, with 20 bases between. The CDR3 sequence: CASSDSQGRLSSADTQYF. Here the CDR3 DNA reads TGTGCCAGCAGTGACTCCCAAGGGAGGCTATCATCTGCAGATACGCAGTATTTT.

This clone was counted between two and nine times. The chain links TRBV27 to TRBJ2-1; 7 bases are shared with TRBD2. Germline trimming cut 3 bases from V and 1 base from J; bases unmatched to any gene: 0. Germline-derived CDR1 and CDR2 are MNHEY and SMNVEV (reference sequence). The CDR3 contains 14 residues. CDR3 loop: CASSLRGSYNEQFF. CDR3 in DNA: TGTGCCAGCAGTTTGCGGGGGTCCTACAATGAGCAGTTCTTC.

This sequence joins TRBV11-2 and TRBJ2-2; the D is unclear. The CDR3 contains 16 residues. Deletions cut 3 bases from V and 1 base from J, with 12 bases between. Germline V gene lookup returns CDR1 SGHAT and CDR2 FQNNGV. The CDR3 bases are TGTGCCAGCAGCTTCGACCCAAACTTGAACACCGGGGAGCTGTTTTTT. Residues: CASSFDPNLNTGELFF.

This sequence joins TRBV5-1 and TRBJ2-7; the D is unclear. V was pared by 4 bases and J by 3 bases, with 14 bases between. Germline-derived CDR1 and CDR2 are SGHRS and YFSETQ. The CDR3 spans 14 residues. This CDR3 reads CASSLGRPGYEQYF. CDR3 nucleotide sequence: TGCGCCAGCAGCCTTGGCAGGCCGGGCTACGAGCAGTACTTC.